These 21 T cell receptor beta chains were all obtained from the same sample, sequenced in a study of T cell responses to AZD1222 COVID-19 vaccine. The repertoire was sequenced with immunoSEQ multiplex PCR; TCRdb's copy has only in-frame clones and lacks some. This sample has approximately 110,000 clones; around 89% occur once, and the top ten carry 4.2%. The sequencing here drew on peripheral blood, taken on day 0 of AZD1222 vaccination. These receptors all come from an adult in good health.

This clone was picked up one time. The gene calls are TRBV29-1 and TRBJ1-2, with D possibly being TRBD1 (6 bases). V shed 6 bases and J shed 4 bases, with 12 bases lying between them. Germline V gene lookup returns CDR1 SQVTM and CDR2 ANQGSEA. CDR3 length: 12 residues. CDR3 bases: TGCAGCGTCCAAACGACAGGCTATGGCTACACCTTC. It codes for CSVQTTGYGYTF. The full variable domain, its missing parts supplied by reference TRBV29-1 and TRBJ1-2, is SAVISQKPSRDICQRGTSLTIQCQVDSQVTMMFWYRQQPGQSLTLIATANQGSEATYESGFVIDKFPISRPNLTFSTLTVSNMSPEDSSIYLCSVQTTGYGYTFGSGTRLTVV.

The genes are TRBV4-1 and TRBJ2-2, with a tentative D call TRBD2 (6 bases). The CDR3 runs to 15 residues. The germline CDR1 and CDR2 sequences are MGHRA and YSYEKL. V gave up 0 bases and J gave up 4 bases, with 9 bases separating them. CDR3 DNA sequence: TGCGCCAGCAGCCAAGATCGAGCGGGCACCGGGGAGCTGTTTTTT. Translation: CASSQDRAGTGELFF.

The genes are TRBV30 and TRBJ2-5; D gene ambiguous. The CDR3 is 12 amino acids. The germline CDR1 and CDR2 sequences are GTSNPN and SVGIG (reference sequence). Trimming took 1 base from V and 5 from J, leaving 8 bases between them. As DNA, the CDR3 is TGTGCCTGGAGTGCCGATCGGGAGACCCAGTACTTC. Protein product: CAWSADRETQYF.

The rearrangement uses TRBV6-5 and TRBJ2-7, with D hard to call. The CDR3 is 12 amino acids. Between the trimmed V and J ends, which lost 6 bases and 0 bases, there was a span of 6 bases. Per germline, CDR1 MNHEY and CDR2 SVGAGI. The CDR3 coding sequence is TGTGCCAGCAGGGATCTCTCCTACGAGCAGTACTTC. It specifies CASRDLSYEQYF.

The chain recombines TRBV19 with TRBJ2-6; 7 positions agree with TRBD1. CDR3 length equals 16 residues. Germline loops: CDR1 LNHDA, CDR2 SQIVND (reference sequence). J gave up 1 base and V 2 bases, and 2 bases lay outside the gene matches. The CDR3: CASSIIQGSGANVLTF. As DNA, the CDR3 is TGTGCCAGTAGTATAATACAGGGGTCTGGGGCCAACGTCCTGACTTTC.

This chain connects TRBV11-3 to TRBJ2-7, with D possibly matching TRBD2 (5 bases). CDR1 is SGHNT, CDR2 YENEEA, per germline. The length of the CDR3 is 13 residues. V dropped 5 bases and J dropped 5 bases, with 13 bases sitting between them. The CDR3 loop is CASSPGMDNEQYF. CDR3 nucleotide sequence: TGTGCCAGCAGCCCCGGGATGGATAACGAGCAGTACTTC.

The chain employs TRBV7-3 and TRBJ2-7; the D is unclear. V was pared by 3 bases and J by 6 bases, with 6 bases between. The CDR3 is 11 amino acids. Germline V gene sequence: CDR1 SGHTA, CDR2 FQGTGA. CDR3 in DNA: TGTGCCAGCAGCTTTAAGAGCGAGCAGTACTTC. Its translation: CASSFKSEQYF.

The rearrangement links TRBV7-9 to TRBJ1-1, with 9 bases fitting TRBD1. Germline assignment: CDR1 SEHNR and CDR2 FQNEAQ (reference sequence). V lost 5 bases, J lost 2 bases, and 6 bases stayed unmatched. This CDR3 region has 15 residues. Here the CDR3 DNA reads TGTGCCAGCAGCACAGGGACAGGGCTCAACACTGAAGCTTTCTTT. This sequence encodes CASSTGTGLNTEAFF.

The CDR3 protein is CASGLGQAGSTEAFF. The CDR3 region has the DNA TGTGCTAGTGGTTTAGGGCAGGCGGGAAGCACTGAAGCTTTCTTT. The chain joins TRBV12-5 to TRBJ1-1; D unclear. The CDR3 covers 15 residues. Germline V gene sequence: CDR1 LGHNT, CDR2 FRNRAP. Trimming removed 3 bases from V and 4 bases from J, with 15 bases in between.

The V call is TRBV5-1, the J call TRBJ2-3; 10 bases line up with TRBD2. The CDR3 totals 16 residues. After removal of 3 bases from V and 2 bases from J, the junction contained 6 bases not matched to a gene. Looked up from germline, CDR1 is SGHRS and CDR2 is YFSETQ. CDR3 sequence (DNA): TGCGCCAGCAGCTCAGGGACTAGCGAAGACACAGATACGCAGTATTTT. Residues: CASSSGTSEDTDTQYF.

The V gene is TRBV7-2, the J gene TRBJ2-3, with D tentatively TRBD2 (6 bases). Looked up from germline, CDR1 is SGHTA and CDR2 is FQGNSA. V was pared by 4 bases and J by 0 bases, with 14 bases between. This CDR3 comprises 16 residues. CDR3 in DNA: TGTGCCAGCAGCTACTCTAGCGTTTCTAGCACAGATACGCAGTATTTT. Translating it yields CASSYSSVSSTDTQYF.

J is TRBJ2-7 and V is TRBV19, with a weak D call TRBD1 (6 bases). The CDR3 extends over 15 amino acids. Between the trimmed V and J ends, which lost 5 bases and 0 bases, there was a span of 14 bases. Germline values: CDR1 LNHDA, CDR2 SQIVND (reference sequence). DNA for the CDR3: TGTGCCAGTAGTCACAGGGCCCAAAGCTCCTACGAGCAGTACTTC. Translated: CASSHRAQSSYEQYF.

The chain has TRBV5-1 and TRBJ1-1, with 9 nucleotides matching TRBD1. V shed 4 bases, J shed 5 bases, and the junction held 9 bases outside the gene matches. CDR3 size: 15 residues. Germline CDR1 SGHRS, CDR2 YFSETQ. The CDR3 DNA reads as TGCGCCAGCAGCCAAGGGGACAGGGAGGGGACTGAAGCTTTCTTT. Its translation is CASSQGDREGTEAFF.

The chain couples TRBV7-2 to TRBJ2-7, with 9 bases that match TRBD2. This CDR3 contains 16 residues. In germline, CDR1 is SGHTA, CDR2 FQGNSA. The V segment lost 3 bases and the J segment 6 bases; nucleotides outside the gene matches: 12. CDR3 DNA sequence: TGTGCCAGCAGCTTCCGTGGCGGGGGGGCCTATTCCGAGCAGTACTTC. As protein: CASSFRGGGAYSEQYF.

V gene TRBV9 combines with J gene TRBJ1-3, with 7 bases aligning to TRBD1. Germline V gene data show CDR1 as SGDLS and CDR2 as YYNGEE. This CDR3 comprises 16 residues. With 3 bases clipped from V and 3 bases from J, the junction kept 9 bases outside the gene matches. Written as DNA, the CDR3 is TGTGCCAGCAGCGATTCGACAGGGTCGAGTGGAAACACCATATATTTT. Translating gives CASSDSTGSSGNTIYF.

V usage is TRBV2 and J usage is TRBJ2-1, with TRBD2 identical over 14 bases. Germline values: CDR1 SNHLY, CDR2 FYNNEI. There are 16 residues in the CDR3. Trimming at V came to 5 bases and at J to 9 bases, leaving 9 bases not matched to a gene. CDR3 sequence reads: CASSHRLAGGPGEQFF. For the CDR3, the DNA is TGTGCCAGCAGTCACAGACTAGCGGGAGGGCCCGGTGAGCAGTTCTTC.

The chain combines TRBV24-1 with TRBJ2-1, with 10 bases lining up with TRBD2. This CDR3 is 14 amino acids long. Germline assignment: CDR1 KGHDR and CDR2 SFDVKD. V lost 9 bases and J lost 6; bases outside the gene matches: 7. As DNA, the CDR3 is TGTGCCACCTCTAGCGGGAGTTCAGGCAATGAGCAGTTCTTC. Amino acid sequence: CATSSGSSGNEQFF.

The chain combines TRBV7-2 with TRBJ1-3, with a possible D match to TRBD1 (6 bases). This CDR3 spans 15 amino acids. Looked up from germline, CDR1 is SGHTA and CDR2 is FQGNSA. V was trimmed by 1 base and J by 4 bases, leaving 11 bases between them. The CDR3 sequence is CASSLEKGGGNTIYF. The CDR3, as DNA: TGTGCCAGCAGCTTAGAGAAGGGGGGCGGAAACACCATATATTTT.

This chain links TRBV5-8 with TRBJ2-3; TRBD2 is a possible D gene (5 bases). Germline V lookup: CDR1 SGHTS, CDR2 YDEGEE. CDR3 length equals 13 residues. V lost 4 bases and J 5 bases, leaving 11 bases between the germline ends. The CDR3 DNA reads as TGTGCCAGCAGCGCCCCCCGGGGAGATACGCAGTATTTT. It encodes CASSAPRGDTQYF.

The chain is built from TRBV6-4 and TRBJ1-6; TRBD1 agrees at 7 bases. From germline, CDR1 is MRHNA and CDR2 SNTAGT. V was pared by 0 bases and J by 6 bases, with 5 bases of the junction left unmatched. There are 16 residues in the CDR3. DNA of the CDR3: TGTGCCAGCAGTGACTCGGGAGACAGGGTTAATTCACCCCTCCACTTT. Protein sequence: CASSDSGDRVNSPLHF.

The chain combines TRBV5-1 with TRBJ2-1; 8 bases are shared with TRBD2. The CDR3 is 13 residues long. Germline V gives CDR1 SGHRS, CDR2 YFSETQ. V trimming: 5 bases; J trimming: 9 bases; junction bases outside the gene matches: 7. The CDR3 sequence: CASRPPSGSEQFF. The DNA for the CDR3 is TGCGCCAGCAGACCGCCCAGCGGGAGTGAGCAGTTCTTC.